The clone carrying this T cell receptor beta chain appeared once. The data belong to a study of blood T cell repertoires in COVID-19. Across the whole study: Sources were T cells, B-cell-depleted T cells, or PBMCs; the material itself was cDNA or gDNA.

Germline CDR1 and CDR2: SQVTM and ANQGSEA. V was pared by 3 bases and J by 8 bases, with 19 bases between. The CDR3 totals 14 residues. The repertoire was sequenced with immunoSEQ multiplex PCR; TCRdb's copy has only in-frame clones and lacks some. The top ten hold roughly 2.5% of the sample, which has around 140,000 clones, less than 90% seen once. The TCR sequence derives from a human donor with COVID-19, enrolled during active disease. The donor label of this sample is uncertain. J is TRBJ1-2 and V is TRBV29-1; D is undetermined. Material: peripheral blood. The DNA for the CDR3 is TGCAGCGTTGACCGGCAGGTCCTCGGGGAGGGCTACACCTTC. Protein sequence: CSVDRQVLGEGYTF.